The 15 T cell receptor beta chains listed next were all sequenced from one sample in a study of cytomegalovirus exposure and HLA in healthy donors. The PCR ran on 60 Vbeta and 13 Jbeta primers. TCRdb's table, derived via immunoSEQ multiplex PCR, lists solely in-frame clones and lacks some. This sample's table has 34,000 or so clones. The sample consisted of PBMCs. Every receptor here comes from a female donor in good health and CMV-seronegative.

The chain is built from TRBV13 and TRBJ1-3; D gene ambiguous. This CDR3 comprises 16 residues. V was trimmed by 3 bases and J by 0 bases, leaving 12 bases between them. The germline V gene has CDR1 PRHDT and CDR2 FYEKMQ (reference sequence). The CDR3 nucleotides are TGTGCCAGCAGCTTCCGCCCTCGGGGCTCTGGAAACACCATATATTTT. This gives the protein CASSFRPRGSGNTIYF.

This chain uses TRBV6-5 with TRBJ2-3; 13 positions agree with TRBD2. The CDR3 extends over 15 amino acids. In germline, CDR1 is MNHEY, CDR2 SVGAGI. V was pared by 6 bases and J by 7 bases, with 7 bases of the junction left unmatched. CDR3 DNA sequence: TGTGCCAGCAGCCCACTAGCGGGGGGGCCGAATACGCAGTATTTT. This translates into CASSPLAGGPNTQYF.

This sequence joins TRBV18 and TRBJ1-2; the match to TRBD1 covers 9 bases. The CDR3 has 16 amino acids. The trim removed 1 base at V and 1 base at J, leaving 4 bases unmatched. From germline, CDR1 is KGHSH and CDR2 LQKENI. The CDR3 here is CASSPLGTGFNYGYTF. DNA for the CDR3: TGTGCCAGCTCACCACTAGGGACAGGGTTTAACTATGGCTACACCTTC.

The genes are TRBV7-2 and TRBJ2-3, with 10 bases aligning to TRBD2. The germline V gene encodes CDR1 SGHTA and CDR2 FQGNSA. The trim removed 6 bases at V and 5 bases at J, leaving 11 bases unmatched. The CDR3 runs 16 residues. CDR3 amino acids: CASRLASGGGVDTQYF. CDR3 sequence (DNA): TGTGCCAGCAGGCTCGCTAGCGGGGGAGGGGTAGATACGCAGTATTTT.

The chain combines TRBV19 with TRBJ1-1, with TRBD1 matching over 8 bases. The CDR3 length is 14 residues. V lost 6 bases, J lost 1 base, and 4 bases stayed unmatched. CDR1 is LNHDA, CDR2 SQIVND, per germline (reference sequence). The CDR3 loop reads CASSRTGRNTEAFF. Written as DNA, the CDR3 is TGTGCCAGTAGCCGGACAGGGAGGAACACTGAAGCTTTCTTT.

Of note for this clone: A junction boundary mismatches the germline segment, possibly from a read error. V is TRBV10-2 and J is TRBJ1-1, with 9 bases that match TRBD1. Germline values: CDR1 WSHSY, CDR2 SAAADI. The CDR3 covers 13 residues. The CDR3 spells CAGSLTGGTEAFF. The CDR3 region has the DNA TGCGCCGGCAGTCTGACAGGGGGCACTGAAGCTTTCTTT.

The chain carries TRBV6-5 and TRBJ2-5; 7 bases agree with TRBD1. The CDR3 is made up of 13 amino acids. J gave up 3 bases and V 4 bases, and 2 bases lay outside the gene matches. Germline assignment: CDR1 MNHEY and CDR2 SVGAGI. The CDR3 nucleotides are TGTGCCAGCAGTTGGGGACAGAAAGAGACCCAGTACTTC. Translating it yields CASSWGQKETQYF.

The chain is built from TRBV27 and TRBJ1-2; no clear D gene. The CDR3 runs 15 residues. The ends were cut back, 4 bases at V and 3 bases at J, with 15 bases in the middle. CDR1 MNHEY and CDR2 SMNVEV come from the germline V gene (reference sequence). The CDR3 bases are TGTGCCAGCAGTTCCCAGCCGACCGCGGACTATGGCTACACCTTC. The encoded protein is CASSSQPTADYGYTF.

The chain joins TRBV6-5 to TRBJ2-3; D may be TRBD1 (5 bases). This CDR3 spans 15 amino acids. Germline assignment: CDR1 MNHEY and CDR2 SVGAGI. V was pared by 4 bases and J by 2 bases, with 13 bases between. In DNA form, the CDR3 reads TGTGCCAGCAGTTGGTTTCAGGGCTCCACAGATACGCAGTATTTT. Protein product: CASSWFQGSTDTQYF.

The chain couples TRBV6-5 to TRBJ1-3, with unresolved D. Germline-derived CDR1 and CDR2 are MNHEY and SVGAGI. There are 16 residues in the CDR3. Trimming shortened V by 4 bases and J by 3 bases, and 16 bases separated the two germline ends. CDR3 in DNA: TGTGCCAGCAGTTCCCCCAGTGGTCCTCGTGGAAACACCATATATTTT. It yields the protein CASSSPSGPRGNTIYF.

The CDR3 DNA sequence: TGTGCCAGCATATTTGACAGGGCTGGCGGGGAGCTGTTTTTT. Amino acids: CASIFDRAGGELFF. V usage is TRBV2 and J usage is TRBJ2-2, with TRBD1 identical over 7 bases. Germline loops: CDR1 SNHLY, CDR2 FYNNEI. The CDR3 sequence is 14 residues long. J gave up 7 bases and V 7 bases, and 9 bases lay outside the gene matches. Using reference TRBV2 and TRBJ2-2 for the parts outside the CDR3, the full variable domain is EPEVTQTPSHQVTQMGQEVILRCVPISNHLYFYWYRQILGQKVEFLVSFYNNEISEKSEIFDDQFSVERPDGSNFTLKIRSTKLEDSAMYFCASIFDRAGGELFFGEGSRLTVL.

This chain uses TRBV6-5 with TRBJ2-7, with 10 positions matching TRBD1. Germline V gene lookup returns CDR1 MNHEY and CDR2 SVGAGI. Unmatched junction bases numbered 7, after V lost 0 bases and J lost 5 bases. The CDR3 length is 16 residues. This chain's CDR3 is CASSYSMTGGLDEQYF. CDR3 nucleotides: TGTGCCAGCAGTTACTCAATGACAGGGGGCCTCGACGAGCAGTACTTC.

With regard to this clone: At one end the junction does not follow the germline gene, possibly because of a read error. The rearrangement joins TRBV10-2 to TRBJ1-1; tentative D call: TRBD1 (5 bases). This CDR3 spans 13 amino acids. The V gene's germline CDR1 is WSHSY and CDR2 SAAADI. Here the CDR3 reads CASSDSGITKAFF. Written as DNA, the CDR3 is TGCGCCAGCAGTGATTCAGGGATCACTAAAGCTTTCTTT.

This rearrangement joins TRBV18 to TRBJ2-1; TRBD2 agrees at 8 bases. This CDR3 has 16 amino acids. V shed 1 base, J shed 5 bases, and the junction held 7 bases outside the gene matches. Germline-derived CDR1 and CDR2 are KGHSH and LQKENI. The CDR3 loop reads CASSPLSGGKNNEQFF. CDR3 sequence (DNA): TGTGCCAGCTCACCACTCAGCGGGGGAAAAAACAATGAGCAGTTCTTC. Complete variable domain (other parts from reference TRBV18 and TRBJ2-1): NAGVMQNPRHLVRRRGQEARLRCSPMKGHSHVYWYRQLPEEGLKFMVYLQKENIIDESGMPKERFSAEFPKEGPSILRIQQVVRGDSAAYFCASSPLSGGKNNEQFFGPGTRLTVL.

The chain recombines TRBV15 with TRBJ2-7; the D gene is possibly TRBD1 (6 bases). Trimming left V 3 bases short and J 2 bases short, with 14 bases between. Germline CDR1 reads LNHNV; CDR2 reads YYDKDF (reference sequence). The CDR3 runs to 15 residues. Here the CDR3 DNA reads TGTGCCACCAGCAGGAAGGGGGAGAACACCTACGAGCAGTACTTC. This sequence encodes CATSRKGENTYEQYF.